This TCR beta chain was found in a study of T cells in Graves' hyperthyroidism and ophthalmopathy. The CDR3 runs 15 residues. Per the germline V gene, CDR1 is DFQATT and CDR2 is SNEGSKA (reference sequence). The V end was cut by 1 base, the J end by 5 bases, with 14 bases between. RNA transcripts were the template for amplifying TCR beta CDR3 regions. In the first-round RT-PCR of the TCR CDR3, the HTBI primer set was used. TCRdb re-called the multiplex PCR reads with MiXCR, one entry per CDR3 protein. The data show more than 300,000 distinct CDR3 sequences, about 13% seen once. The sample was blood. This chain links TRBV20-1 with TRBJ2-2; tentatively, D is TRBD2 (6 bases). The TCR comes from a woman aged 18-29 years with Graves' hyperthyroidism. CDR3 protein: CSARGSSGSTGELFF. DNA for the CDR3: TGCAGTGCTAGAGGTAGTAGCGGTAGTACCGGGGAGCTGTTTTTT.